Below, one TCR beta chain is given with its context. Its target is not known. This sample also contains other DNA sequences that code for the same CDR3. The sample belongs to a study of cytomegalovirus exposure and HLA in healthy donors. Notes on the study in general: TCR beta sequences reportedly predicted the HLA-A and HLA-B alleles of most subjects accurately. TRBV6-2, TRBV6-3 and some other V segments were unresolvable in 87-base-pair reads. A prior analysis recorded that most TCR beta V segments were productive about 90% or about 30% of the time. Cytomegalovirus association was assigned to about 150 TCR beta chains.

Both 60 Vbeta primers and 13 Jbeta primers went into the PCR. Some clones are missing from TCRdb's copy, which holds only in-frame ones; the method was immunoSEQ multiplex PCR. Of fewer than 200,000 clones detected, around three quarters appear once; the ten largest clones hold more than 3.5%. Germline assignment: CDR1 SGHRS and CDR2 YFSETQ. J was trimmed by 1 base and V by 4 bases; bases with no gene match: 5. CDR3 length equals 14 residues. The TCR comes from a man in his thirties or forties in good health and CMV-seropositive. The sequencing input was PBMCs. This chain connects TRBV5-1 to TRBJ2-7; 7 bases align to TRBD1. The CDR3 DNA is TGCGCCAGCAGCCTGACAGGGATTTCCTACGAGCAGTACTTC. The encoded protein is CASSLTGISYEQYF.